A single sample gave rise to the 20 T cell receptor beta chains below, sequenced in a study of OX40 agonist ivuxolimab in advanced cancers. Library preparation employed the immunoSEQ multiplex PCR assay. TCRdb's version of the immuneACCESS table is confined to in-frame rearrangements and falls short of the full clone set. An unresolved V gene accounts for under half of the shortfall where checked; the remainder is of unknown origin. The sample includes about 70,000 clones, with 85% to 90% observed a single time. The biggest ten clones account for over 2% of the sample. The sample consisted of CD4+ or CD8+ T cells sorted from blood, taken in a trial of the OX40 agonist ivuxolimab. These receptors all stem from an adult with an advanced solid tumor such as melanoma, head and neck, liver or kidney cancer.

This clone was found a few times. CDR3 coding DNA: TGCGCCAGCAGTTGGCGGGACGGCAGTTATGAAAAACTGTTTTTT. Translating gives CASSWRDGSYEKLFF. This rearrangement joins TRBV4-1 to TRBJ1-4, with a tentative D call TRBD1 (5 bases). This CDR3 has 15 amino acids. Germline lookup yields CDR1 MGHRA and CDR2 YSYEKL. Trimming took 6 bases from V and 6 from J, leaving 17 bases between them.

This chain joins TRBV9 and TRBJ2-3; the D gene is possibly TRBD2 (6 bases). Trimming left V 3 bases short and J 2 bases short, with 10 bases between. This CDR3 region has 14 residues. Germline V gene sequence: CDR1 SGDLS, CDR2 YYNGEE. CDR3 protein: CASSGLANTDTQYF. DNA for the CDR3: TGTGCCAGCAGCGGTCTAGCGAACACAGATACGCAGTATTTT.

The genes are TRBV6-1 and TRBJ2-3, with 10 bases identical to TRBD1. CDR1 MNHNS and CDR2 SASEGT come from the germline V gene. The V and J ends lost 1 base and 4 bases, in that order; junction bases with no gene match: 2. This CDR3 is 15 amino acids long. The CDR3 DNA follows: TGTGCCAGCAGTGAAGAGGGGACAGGGGCAGATACGCAGTATTTT. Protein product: CASSEEGTGADTQYF.

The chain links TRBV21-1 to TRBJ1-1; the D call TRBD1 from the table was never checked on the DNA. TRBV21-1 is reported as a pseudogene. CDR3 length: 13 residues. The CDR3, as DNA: TGTGCCGGCCCAAATCCGATGAACACTGAAGCTTTCTTT. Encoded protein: CAGPNPMNTEAFF.

Here the CDR3 reads CASRPLGGQPQHF. CDR3 in DNA: TGTGCCAGCAGACCACTGGGGGGTCAGCCCCAGCATTTT. This chain uses TRBV6-5 with TRBJ1-5, with D perhaps matching TRBD1 (5 bases). The CDR3 totals 13 residues. V was pared by 6 bases and J by 6 bases, with 12 bases between. Germline CDR1 and CDR2: MNHEY and SVGAGI.

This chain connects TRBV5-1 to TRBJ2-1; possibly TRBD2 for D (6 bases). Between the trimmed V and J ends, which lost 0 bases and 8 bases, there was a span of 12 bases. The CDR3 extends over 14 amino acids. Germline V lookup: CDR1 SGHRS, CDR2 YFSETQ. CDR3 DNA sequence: TGCGCCAGCAGCTTGGAGGGCGGGGACGATGAGCAGTTCTTC. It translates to CASSLEGGDDEQFF. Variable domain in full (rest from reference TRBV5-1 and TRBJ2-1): KAGVTQTPRYLIKTRGQQVTLSCSPISGHRSVSWYQQTPGQGLQFLFEYFSETQRNKGNFPGRFSGRQFSNSRSEMNVSTLELGDSALYLCASSLEGGDDEQFFGPGTRLTVL.

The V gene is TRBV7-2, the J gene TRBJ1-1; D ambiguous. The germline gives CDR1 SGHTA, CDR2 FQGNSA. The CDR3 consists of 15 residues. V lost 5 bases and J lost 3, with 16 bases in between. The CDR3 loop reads CASSPGEGGDTEAFF. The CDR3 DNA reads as TGTGCCAGCAGCCCCGGGGAGGGCGGGGACACTGAAGCTTTCTTT.

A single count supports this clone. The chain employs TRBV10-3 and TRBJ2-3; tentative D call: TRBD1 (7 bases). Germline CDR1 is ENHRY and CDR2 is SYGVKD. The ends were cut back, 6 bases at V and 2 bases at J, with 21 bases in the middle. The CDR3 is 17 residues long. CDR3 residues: CAIRAGGAGQNTDTQYF. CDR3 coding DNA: TGTGCCATCAGGGCCGGTGGGGCGGGACAGAACACAGATACGCAGTATTTT.

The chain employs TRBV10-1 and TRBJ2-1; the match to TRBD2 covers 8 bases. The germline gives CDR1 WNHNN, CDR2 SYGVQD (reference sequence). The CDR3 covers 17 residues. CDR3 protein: CANQKWAGPGGPSEQFF. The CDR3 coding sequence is TGCGCTAACCAAAAGTGGGCAGGCCCGGGAGGGCCTTCTGAGCAGTTCTTC.

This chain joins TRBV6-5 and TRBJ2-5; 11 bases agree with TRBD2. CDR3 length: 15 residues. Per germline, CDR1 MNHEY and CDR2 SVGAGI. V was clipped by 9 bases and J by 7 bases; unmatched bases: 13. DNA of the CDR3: TGTGCCAGTTCCCCCGCTAGCGGGAGGAGGTTGACCCAGTACTTC. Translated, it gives CASSPASGRRLTQYF.

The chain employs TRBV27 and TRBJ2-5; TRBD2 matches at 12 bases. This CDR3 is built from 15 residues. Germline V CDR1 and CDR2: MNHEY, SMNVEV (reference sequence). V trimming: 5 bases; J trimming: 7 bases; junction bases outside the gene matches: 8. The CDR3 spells CASSRTSGEVVTQYF. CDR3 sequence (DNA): TGTGCCAGCAGTAGGACTAGCGGGGAGGTTGTGACCCAGTACTTC.

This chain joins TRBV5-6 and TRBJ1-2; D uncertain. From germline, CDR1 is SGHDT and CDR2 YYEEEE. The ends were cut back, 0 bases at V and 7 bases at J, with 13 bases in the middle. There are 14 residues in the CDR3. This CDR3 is CASSLVWESGGYTF. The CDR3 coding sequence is TGTGCCAGCAGCTTGGTGTGGGAGTCGGGTGGCTACACCTTC.

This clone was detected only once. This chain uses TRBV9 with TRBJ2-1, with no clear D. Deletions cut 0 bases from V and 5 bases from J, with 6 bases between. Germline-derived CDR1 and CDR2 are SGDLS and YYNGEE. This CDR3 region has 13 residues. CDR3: CASSVGRNNEQFF. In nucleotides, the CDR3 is TGTGCCAGCAGCGTAGGGCGGAACAATGAGCAGTTCTTC.

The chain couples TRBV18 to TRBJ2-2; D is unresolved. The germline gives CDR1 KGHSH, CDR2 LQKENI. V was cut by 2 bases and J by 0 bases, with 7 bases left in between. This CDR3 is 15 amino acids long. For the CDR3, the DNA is TGTGCCAGCTCACCAGGGTTCTCGAACACCGGGGAGCTGTTTTTT. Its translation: CASSPGFSNTGELFF.

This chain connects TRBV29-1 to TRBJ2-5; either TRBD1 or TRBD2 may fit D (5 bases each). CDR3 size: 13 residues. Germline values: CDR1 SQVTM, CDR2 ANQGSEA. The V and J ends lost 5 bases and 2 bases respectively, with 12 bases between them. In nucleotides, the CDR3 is TGCAGCGTTTCCGGGACGCCGCAAGAGACCCAGTACTTC. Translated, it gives CSVSGTPQETQYF.

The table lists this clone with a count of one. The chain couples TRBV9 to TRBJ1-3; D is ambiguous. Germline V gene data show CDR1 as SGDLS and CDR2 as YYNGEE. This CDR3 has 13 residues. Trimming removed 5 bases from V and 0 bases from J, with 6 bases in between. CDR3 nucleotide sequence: TGTGCCAGCAGAGGGAACTCTGGAAACACCATATATTTT. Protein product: CASRGNSGNTIYF.

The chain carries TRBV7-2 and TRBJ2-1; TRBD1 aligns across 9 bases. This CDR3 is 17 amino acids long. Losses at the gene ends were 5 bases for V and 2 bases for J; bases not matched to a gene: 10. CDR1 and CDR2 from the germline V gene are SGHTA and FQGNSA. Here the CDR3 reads CASSLGWGQGPYNEQFF. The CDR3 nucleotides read TGTGCCAGCAGCCTTGGATGGGGACAGGGACCCTACAATGAGCAGTTCTTC. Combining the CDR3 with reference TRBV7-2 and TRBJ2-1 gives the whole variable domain GAGVSQSPSNKVTEKGKDVELRCDPISGHTALYWYRQSLGQGLEFLIYFQGNSAPDKSGLPSDRFSAERTGGSVSTLTIQRTQQEDSAVYLCASSLGWGQGPYNEQFFGPGTRLTVL.

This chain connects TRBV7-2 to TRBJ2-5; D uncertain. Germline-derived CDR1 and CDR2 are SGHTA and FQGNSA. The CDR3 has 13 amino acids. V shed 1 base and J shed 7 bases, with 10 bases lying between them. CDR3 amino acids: CASSLDGYGTQYF. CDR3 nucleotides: TGTGCCAGCAGCTTAGACGGGTACGGGACCCAGTACTTC.

The CDR3 loop reads CASSKFLTAHNEKLFF. The CDR3 nucleotides are TGTGCCAGTAGTAAGTTCCTGACAGCCCATAATGAAAAACTGTTTTTT. The chain carries TRBV19 and TRBJ1-4; TRBD1 might be the D (5 bases). The length of the CDR3 is 16 residues. Trimming left V 4 bases short and J 4 bases short, with 16 bases between. CDR1 and CDR2 (germline): LNHDA, SQIVND (reference sequence). Complete variable domain (other parts from reference TRBV19 and TRBJ1-4): DGGITQSPKYLFRKEGQNVTLSCEQNLNHDAMYWYRQDPGQGLRLIYYSQIVNDFQKGDIAEGYSVSREKKESFPLTVTSAQKNPTAFYLCASSKFLTAHNEKLFFGSGTQLSVL.

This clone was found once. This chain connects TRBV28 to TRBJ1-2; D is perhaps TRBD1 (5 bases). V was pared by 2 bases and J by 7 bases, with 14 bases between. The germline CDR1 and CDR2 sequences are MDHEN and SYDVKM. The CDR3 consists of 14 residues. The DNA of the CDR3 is TGTGCCAGCAGTTTAAGTCCGGGGGGACTTGGCTACACCTTC. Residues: CASSLSPGGLGYTF.